What follows are 20 T cell receptor beta chains derived from one specimen sequenced in a study of T cells in women clearing cervical HPV infection. Assay: immunoSEQ multiplex PCR; the TCRdb copy retains only in-frame clones and omits some. The sample has 23,000 or so clones. Input material: blood buffy coat. The source of these receptors is a woman between 18 and 69 years old with a cervical HPV16 infection that either progressed to CIN3+ or cleared (not recorded which).

As to this clone: The read ends 3 residues shy of where the CDR3 ends; the end is completed using the germline J gene. The chain combines TRBV12-3 or TRBV12-4 with TRBJ1-2; D gene uncertain. V gave up 3 bases and J gave up 6 bases, with 5 bases separating them. The CDR3 is 11 residues long. Partial CDR3 DNA: TGTGCCAGCAGTTTCAGCGATGGC. Protein product: CASSFSDG. The full-length CDR3 reads as CASSFSDGYTF.

Comments on this clone: With the read ending 3 residues before the CDR3 end, the germline J gene is used to fill in that end. This rearrangement joins TRBV19 to TRBJ1-2, with a tentative D call TRBD1 (6 bases). CDR3 length: 13 residues. Looked up from germline, CDR1 is LNHDA and CDR2 is SQIVND (reference sequence). CDR3 bases read: TGTGCCAGTAGTATGGAAAGGACAGATACC. As protein: CASSMERTDT. The complete CDR3 protein is CASSMERTDTYTF.

As regards this clone: Sequencing ends 3 residues short of the CDR3 end; the germline J gene provides the rest. This chain connects TRBV18 to TRBJ1-3, with a tentative D call TRBD1 (6 bases). The V gene's germline CDR1 is KGHSH and CDR2 LQKENI. Trimming removed 2 bases from V and 2 bases from J, with 13 bases in between. The CDR3 length is 16 residues. The CDR3 bases that were read are TGTGCCAGCTCACCAGGGGGCCTGACGGCTGGAAACACC. Its translation: CASSPGGLTAGNT. The CDR3 reads in full as CASSPGGLTAGNTIYF.

Regarding this clone: The DNA ends 3 residues before the CDR3 does, and the rest of the CDR3 is filled in from the germline J gene. The chain combines TRBV30 with TRBJ1-1; no reliable D call. V was shortened by 5 bases and J by 0 bases, with 7 bases between the two germline ends. The CDR3 contains 12 residues. Germline V gives CDR1 GTSNPN, CDR2 SVGIG (reference sequence). The CDR3 spells CAWGLMNTEAFF. The sequenced CDR3 bases are TGTGCCTGGGGACTGATGAACACTGAA.

The DNA read from the CDR3 is TGCGCCAGCAGCTCAAACAGGGGAACTAATGAAAAA. Protein product: CASSSNRGTNEK. The full CDR3 sequence reads CASSSNRGTNEKLFF. This chain connects TRBV5-1 to TRBJ1-4, with 7 positions matching TRBD1. The CDR3 is cut off 3 residues early in the read; its end comes from the germline J gene. Trimming removed 3 bases from V and 1 base from J; junction bases left unmatched: 3. The CDR3 is 15 amino acids. The germline CDR1 and CDR2 sequences are SGHRS and YFSETQ.

Concerning this clone itself: The read falls 3 residues short of the CDR3 end, and the missing part is taken from the germline J gene. The chain combines TRBV2 with TRBJ1-1, with TRBD1 matching 7 bases. Trimming took 4 bases from V and 1 from J; bases not matched to a gene: 12. Germline V gene sequence: CDR1 SNHLY, CDR2 FYNNEI. The length of the CDR3 is 17 residues. CDR3 DNA (partial): TGTGCCAGCAGTGGAAATCCTCAGACAGGGACGAACACTGAA. Translating gives CASSGNPQTGTNTE. The CDR3 in full is CASSGNPQTGTNTEAFF.

Of note for this clone: The read falls 3 residues short of the CDR3 end, and the missing part is taken from the germline J gene. This sequence joins TRBV30 and TRBJ2-2; possible D gene TRBD1, 6 bases. The length of the CDR3 is 14 residues. CDR1 and CDR2 from the germline V gene are GTSNPN and SVGIG (reference sequence). CDR3 bases read: TGTGCCTGGAGTGCTGGGGGCTTGGGTGAAAAG. This translates into CAWSAGGLGEK. The entire CDR3 is CAWSAGGLGEKLFF.

Turning to this clone: The read terminates 3 residues before the CDR3 end, so the remaining end is supplied by the germline J gene. This chain uses TRBV20-1 with TRBJ1-2, with TRBD1 identical over 11 bases. The germline CDR1 and CDR2 sequences are DFQATT and SNEGSKA (reference sequence). The CDR3 is made up of 14 amino acids. V gave up 6 bases and J gave up 6 bases; unmatched junction bases: 9. The sequenced CDR3 bases are TGCAGTGCCAGTGGACAGGGGGCCTCCGATGGC. Residues: CSASGQGASDG. The CDR3 reads in full as CSASGQGASDGYTF.

Of note for this clone: From the germline J gene comes the end of the CDR3, since the read stops 3 residues before it. This chain connects TRBV20-1 to TRBJ2-5, with 12 positions matching TRBD2. There are 13 residues in the CDR3. The V gene end was trimmed by 4 bases and the J gene end by 5 bases; junction bases not matched to a gene: 2. Looked up from germline, CDR1 is DFQATT and CDR2 is SNEGSKA (reference sequence). Partial CDR3 DNA: TGCAGTGCTACTAGCGGGGGGGAGGAGACC. This gives the protein CSATSGGEET. The full CDR3 protein reads CSATSGGEETQYF.

On this clone itself: The CDR3 end lies 3 residues beyond the end of the read and is filled in from the germline J gene. The chain recombines TRBV29-1 with TRBJ2-3; D perhaps matches TRBD1 (5 bases). The germline V and J ends were trimmed by 7 bases and 2 bases, with 16 bases remaining between them. CDR1 and CDR2 from the germline V gene are SQVTM and ANQGSEA. The CDR3 consists of 14 residues. Incomplete CDR3 DNA: TGCAGCGCTTCGGCACAGGTTGTCACAGATACG. Its protein is CSASAQVVTDT. The entire CDR3 reads CSASAQVVTDTQYF.

Turning to this clone: The read gets to within 3 residues of the CDR3 end, and the germline J gene fills in the rest. The chain is built from TRBV20-1 and TRBJ2-7; 10 positions agree with TRBD2. The CDR3 runs 17 residues. V lost 0 bases to trimming and J lost 0 bases; unmatched junction nucleotides: 8. Germline V gives CDR1 DFQATT, CDR2 SNEGSKA (reference sequence). The sequenced part of the CDR3 DNA is TGCAGTGCTAGAGATCAGGATGGACTAGCGGCCTCCTACGAG. It yields the protein CSARDQDGLAASYE. The CDR3 in full is CSARDQDGLAASYEQYF.

A note on this clone: The read ends 3 residues before the CDR3 terminus; that terminus is restored from the germline J gene. The chain carries TRBV19 and TRBJ1-2; 8 nucleotides agree with TRBD1. This CDR3 spans 14 amino acids. In germline, CDR1 is LNHDA, CDR2 SQIVND (reference sequence). The part of the CDR3 DNA that was read is TGTGCCAGTAGTATAGGGGCAGGGGGCTACGAC. This gives the protein CASSIGAGGYD. In full, the CDR3 is CASSIGAGGYDYTF.

A note on this clone: The CDR3 end lies 3 residues beyond the end of the read and is filled in from the germline J gene. The chain is built from TRBV19 and TRBJ1-3; D gene ambiguous. The CDR3 runs 12 residues. V was cut by 10 bases and J by 5 bases, with 12 bases left in between. CDR1 is LNHDA, CDR2 SQIVND, per germline (reference sequence). The DNA read from the CDR3 is TGTGCCACCCCTGGCCAACGAAACACC. Its translation is CATPGQRNT. The whole CDR3 protein is CATPGQRNTIYF.

In the case of this clone: From the germline J gene comes the end of the CDR3, since the read stops 3 residues before it. The rearrangement uses TRBV11-2 and TRBJ2-1; D may be TRBD1 (5 bases). The CDR3 is 15 residues long. Per the germline V gene, CDR1 is SGHAT and CDR2 is FQNNGV. The V end was cut by 1 base, the J end by 1 base, with 8 bases between. The CDR3 bases that were read are TGTGCCAGCAGCTTAGGGTCAGGGTCCTACAATGAG. This gives the protein CASSLGSGSYNE. The full CDR3 is CASSLGSGSYNEQFF.

For this clone: Sequencing ends 3 residues short of the CDR3 end; the germline J gene provides the rest. The V call is TRBV24-1, the J call TRBJ2-5; 8 positions match TRBD1. The CDR3 is 16 amino acids. Germline loops: CDR1 KGHDR, CDR2 SFDVKD. V gave up 5 bases and J gave up 5 bases; unmatched junction bases: 12. CDR3 DNA (partial): TGTGCCACCAGTGTTCCTCAGGGGGCGTTGGGGGAGACC. It translates to CATSVPQGALGET. The full CDR3 reads CATSVPQGALGETQYF.

In regard to this clone: The read falls 3 residues short of the CDR3 end, and the missing part is taken from the germline J gene. The genes are TRBV5-1 and TRBJ1-4, with a weak D call TRBD1 (5 bases). CDR3 length: 14 amino acids. Germline V gene lookup returns CDR1 SGHRS and CDR2 YFSETQ. Trimming shortened V by 1 base and J by 5 bases, and 9 bases separated the two germline ends. This CDR3 reads CASSLHDSNEKLFF. CDR3 bases read: TGCGCCAGCAGCTTGCACGACAGCAATGAAAAA.

Comment on this clone: The CDR3 end is not reached by the read, which stops 3 residues before it; the germline J gene fills it in. V and J are TRBV5-1 and TRBJ1-2; TRBD1 is a possible D gene (6 bases). The CDR3 extends over 15 amino acids. Germline V gives CDR1 SGHRS, CDR2 YFSETQ. Trimming cost V 2 bases and J 5 bases, with 16 bases left between them. CDR3 sequence reads: CASSFSDRNKYGYTF. The CDR3 bases that were read are TGCGCCAGCAGCTTTTCTGACAGGAATAAATATGGC.

For this clone: The CDR3 end is not reached by the read, which stops 3 residues before it; the germline J gene fills it in. The chain recombines TRBV13 with TRBJ2-7; D gene ambiguous. Trimming pared 5 bases from V and 1 base from J, leaving 3 bases between. Germline loops: CDR1 PRHDT, CDR2 FYEKMQ (reference sequence). This CDR3 is built from 11 residues. The CDR3 bases that were read are TGTGCCAGCAGCCATTCCTACGAG. Amino acids: CASSHSYE. The complete CDR3 protein is CASSHSYEQYF.

Remarks on this clone: The read ends 3 residues before the CDR3 terminus; that terminus is restored from the germline J gene. J is TRBJ1-1 and V is TRBV18, with 9 bases identical to TRBD1. This CDR3 has 14 amino acids. Germline V CDR1 and CDR2: KGHSH, LQKENI. The V segment lost 1 base and the J segment 7 bases; nucleotides outside the gene matches: 4. The CDR3 bases that were read are TGTGCCAGCTCACCACAACAGGGGGCCGGTGAA. It codes for CASSPQQGAGE. The complete CDR3 sequence is CASSPQQGAGEAFF.

As concerns this clone: The observed sequence ends 3 residues before the CDR3 terminus, with the missing tail filled in from the germline J gene. The V call is TRBV7-2, the J call TRBJ2-3; D gene unclear. Per germline, CDR1 SGHTA and CDR2 FQGNSA. The CDR3 totals 14 residues. V shed 1 base and J shed 3 bases, with 8 bases lying between them. This CDR3 reads CASSLGLATDTQYF. Incomplete CDR3 DNA: TGTGCCAGCAGCTTAGGGTTAGCAACAGATACG. The full variable domain, completed using reference TRBV7-2 and TRBJ2-3, is GAGVSQSPSNKVTEKGKDVELRCDPISGHTALYWYRQSLGQGLEFLIYFQGNSAPDKSGLPSDRFSAERTGGSVSTLTIQRTQQEDSAVYLCASSLGLATDTQYFGPGTRLTVL.